These 2 T cell receptor beta chains originate from one sample sequenced in a study of cytotoxic CD8 clonotypes in ibrutinib-treated CLL. Clones were read by immunoSEQ multiplex PCR, and TCRdb kept only the in-frame ones, dropping some. The sample records over 150,000 clones, 81% being singletons. The specimen comprised PBMCs, sampled after 12 months of ibrutinib treatment. The source is a human donor with chronic lymphocytic leukemia.

This chain links TRBV5-1 with TRBJ1-1; the D gene is possibly TRBD1 (5 bases). Trimming stripped 0 bases from V and 5 bases from J, with 11 bases between. The CDR3 runs 14 residues. CDR1 and CDR2 from the germline V gene are SGHRS and YFSETQ. CDR3 DNA sequence: TGCGCCAGCAGCTTGGATTTGGGGGTAACTGAAGCTTTCTTT. It yields the protein CASSLDLGVTEAFF.

This clone came up once. This CDR3 is CASSSLGTETATNEKLFF. For the CDR3, the DNA is TGTGCCAGCTCGTCTTTGGGGACAGAAACCGCAACTAATGAAAAACTGTTTTTT. The chain recombines TRBV18 with TRBJ1-4, with TRBD1 matching over 7 bases. The CDR3 extends over 18 amino acids. The germline V gene has CDR1 KGHSH and CDR2 LQKENI. V trimming: 6 bases; J trimming: 0 bases; junction bases outside the gene matches: 13.